Presented here are 24 T cell receptor beta chains from one specimen sequenced in a study of cytomegalovirus exposure and HLA in healthy donors. PCR primers comprised 60 Vbeta and 13 Jbeta primers. Measured with immunoSEQ multiplex PCR; TCRdb has only the in-frame clones, and not every one. The sample lists some 150,000 clones, 75% to 80% occurring once. Specimen: PBMCs. The receptors stem from a male donor in good health and CMV-seronegative.

The V and J genes are TRBV29-1 and TRBJ1-2; D remains ambiguous. This CDR3 region has 13 residues. Trimming stripped 7 bases from V and 4 bases from J, with 16 bases between. CDR1 SQVTM and CDR2 ANQGSEA come from the germline V gene. CDR3 amino acids: CSARLPLTYGYTF. DNA of the CDR3: TGCAGCGCGAGACTTCCGCTAACCTATGGCTACACCTTC.

This clone was seen only a few times. This chain joins TRBV9 and TRBJ1-2; D gene uncertain. CDR1 is SGDLS, CDR2 YYNGEE, per germline. This CDR3 has 14 amino acids. Trimming shortened V by 0 bases and J by 1 base, and 7 bases separated the two germline ends. In DNA, the CDR3 is TGTGCCAGCAGCGTAGCTTCAGATAACTATGGCTACACCTTC. It translates to CASSVASDNYGYTF.

This clone turned up a few times. The chain recombines TRBV5-6 with TRBJ1-2, with 7 bases fitting TRBD1. Germline trimming cut 2 bases from V and 3 bases from J; bases unmatched to any gene: 7. Germline assignment: CDR1 SGHDT and CDR2 YYEEEE. The CDR3 totals 15 residues. CDR3 residues: CASSFRQGRDYGYTF. The CDR3 bases are TGTGCCAGCAGCTTCCGACAGGGTAGGGACTATGGCTACACCTTC.

This chain connects TRBV5-1 to TRBJ1-2; 8 bases match TRBD1. The CDR3 runs 14 residues. Germline V gene lookup returns CDR1 SGHRS and CDR2 YFSETQ. V was pared by 4 bases and J by 2 bases, with 4 bases of the junction left unmatched. The CDR3 sequence: CASSNQGANYGYTF. Here the CDR3 DNA reads TGCGCCAGCAGCAACCAGGGGGCCAACTATGGCTACACCTTC.

This chain uses TRBV7-2 with TRBJ1-1; D possibly corresponds to TRBD1 (5 bases). Germline assignment: CDR1 SGHTA and CDR2 FQGNSA. This CDR3 comprises 17 residues. V gave up 1 base and J gave up 0 bases, with 15 bases separating them. CDR3 amino acids: CASSLVGAPAMNTEAFF. For the CDR3, the DNA is TGTGCCAGCAGCTTAGTAGGGGCGCCGGCCATGAACACTGAAGCTTTCTTT.

The chain carries TRBV11-3 and TRBJ1-1, with TRBD1 matching over 12 bases. Germline trimming cut 5 bases from V and 3 bases from J; bases unmatched to any gene: 7. Germline V CDR1 and CDR2: SGHNT, YENEEA. CDR3 size: 16 residues. The chain's CDR3 is CASSPRGQGAYTEAFF. CDR3 DNA: TGTGCCAGCAGCCCTCGGGGACAGGGGGCTTACACTGAAGCTTTCTTT.

In its sample, this clone was seen once. CDR3 sequence (DNA): TGTGCCAGCATCCCCGGGGATGGGGAGACCCAGTACTTC. It yields the protein CASIPGDGETQYF. The chain carries TRBV25-1 and TRBJ2-5, with TRBD2 as a possible D gene (5 bases). The CDR3 has 13 amino acids. Germline V lookup: CDR1 MGHDK, CDR2 SYGVNS. V shed 7 bases and J shed 5 bases, with 14 bases lying between them.

The chain is built from TRBV6-1 and TRBJ1-5, with D perhaps matching TRBD1 (6 bases). Trimming pared 8 bases from V and 7 bases from J, leaving 18 bases between. This CDR3 is 14 amino acids long. CDR1 and CDR2 (germline): MNHNS, SASEGT. The CDR3 sequence is CASDKQGPGQPQHF. In DNA, the CDR3 is TGTGCCAGCGATAAACAGGGCCCCGGACAGCCCCAGCATTTT.

This clone was observed once. The chain recombines TRBV6-5 with TRBJ2-5; TRBD2 matches 10 bases. The J call may be wrong; the DNA end is better matched by TRBJ2-7. There are 15 residues in the CDR3. Germline V lookup: CDR1 MNHEY, CDR2 SVGAGI. CDR3 region: CASRRSGGASYEQYF. CDR3 coding DNA: TGTGCCAGCAGACGAAGCGGGGGGGCCTCCTACGAGCAGTACTTC.

This chain joins TRBV4-3 and TRBJ2-7; 8 bases agree with TRBD1. The CDR3 is made up of 17 amino acids. Germline CDR1 reads LGHNA; CDR2 reads YSLEER. With 0 bases clipped from V and 3 bases from J, the junction kept 10 bases outside the gene matches. The CDR3 loop reads CASSQDSDRVRFYEQYF. For the CDR3, the DNA is TGCGCCAGCAGCCAAGATTCGGACAGGGTTAGATTCTACGAGCAGTACTTC.

The chain is built from TRBV9 and TRBJ2-7; 7 bases are shared with TRBD1. Unmatched junction bases numbered 6, after V lost 3 bases and J lost 0 bases. This CDR3 is 15 amino acids long. Germline V gives CDR1 SGDLS, CDR2 YYNGEE. DNA for the CDR3: TGTGCCAGCAGCGAGGGGGCATCTAGCTCCTACGAGCAGTACTTC. This sequence encodes CASSEGASSSYEQYF.

The chain joins TRBV30 to TRBJ2-3, with a tentative D call TRBD1 (7 bases). Trimming pared 6 bases from V and 7 bases from J, leaving 20 bases between. Germline CDR1 and CDR2: GTSNPN and SVGIG (reference sequence). The CDR3 runs to 14 residues. The CDR3, as DNA: TGTGCCTGCGCCCCAGGGGGGCGCATGAATACGCAGTATTTT. Translation: CACAPGGRMNTQYF.

The chain uses TRBV7-9 and TRBJ2-3, with TRBD2 matching 10 bases. CDR1 and CDR2 (germline): SEHNR, FQNEAQ (reference sequence). J gave up 5 bases and V 4 bases, and 3 bases lay outside the gene matches. This CDR3 has 14 amino acids. This CDR3 reads CASSSSGGIDTQYF. CDR3 in DNA: TGTGCCAGCAGCTCTAGCGGGGGAATAGATACGCAGTATTTT. The entire variable domain, with the rest obtained from reference TRBV7-9 and TRBJ2-3, is as follows: DTGVSQNPRHKITKRGQNVTFRCDPISEHNRLYWYRQTLGQGPEFLTYFQNEAQLEKSRLLSDRFSAERPKGSFSTLEIQRTEQGDSAMYLCASSSSGGIDTQYFGPGTRLTVL.

This clone was found a few times. The chain links TRBV6-5 to TRBJ1-1; tentatively, D is TRBD1 (6 bases). This CDR3 has 16 residues. V dropped 0 bases and J dropped 0 bases, with 11 bases sitting between them. CDR1 and CDR2 from the germline V gene are MNHEY and SVGAGI. CDR3 DNA: TGTGCCAGCAGTTACTCGGGGGCGGGCATGAACACTGAAGCTTTCTTT. Its protein product is CASSYSGAGMNTEAFF.

Of note for this clone: Relative to the germline gene, one junction end is altered; a read error may explain this. The chain is built from TRBV5-1 and TRBJ2-1, with TRBD2 matching over 15 bases. There are 14 residues in the CDR3. Per germline, CDR1 SGHRS and CDR2 YFSETQ. Written as DNA, the CDR3 is TGCGTCAGCAGCCGGACTAGCGGGAGGGACGAGCAGTTCTTC. Translated: CVSSRTSGRDEQFF.

This clone came up a few times. This chain uses TRBV19 with TRBJ2-5, with TRBD2 as a possible D gene (5 bases). The germline V and J ends were trimmed by 0 bases and 3 bases, with 14 bases remaining between them. Germline lookup yields CDR1 LNHDA and CDR2 SQIVND (reference sequence). There are 16 residues in the CDR3. For the CDR3, the DNA is TGTGCCAGTAGTATAGATTGGGCCCCGAGGGAAGAGACCCAGTACTTC. Its translation: CASSIDWAPREETQYF.

J is TRBJ1-1 and V is TRBV11-1; 8 positions agree with TRBD1. The CDR3 has 14 amino acids. V was pared by 3 bases and J by 5 bases, with 5 bases of the junction left unmatched. The germline gives CDR1 SGHAT, CDR2 FQDESV (reference sequence). The CDR3 here is CASSLGQALTEAFF. In DNA, the CDR3 is TGTGCCAGCAGCTTGGGACAGGCCCTTACTGAAGCTTTCTTT.

The rearrangement joins TRBV6-6 to TRBJ1-6; 7 positions agree with TRBD1. In germline, CDR1 is MNHNY, CDR2 SVGAGI (reference sequence). V was clipped by 5 bases and J by 5 bases; unmatched bases: 6. The CDR3 consists of 15 residues. CDR3 nucleotides: TGTGCCAGCAGTCGACAGGGTTCGGATAATTCACCCCTCCACTTT. The encoded protein is CASSRQGSDNSPLHF.

The V call is TRBV7-2, the J call TRBJ1-1; D gene uncertain. Germline V gene sequence: CDR1 SGHTA, CDR2 FQGNSA. The CDR3 runs 13 residues. V was pared by 1 base and J by 6 bases, with 9 bases between. The chain's CDR3 is CASSLGGGAEAFF. The CDR3 nucleotides are TGTGCCAGCAGCTTAGGAGGAGGAGCTGAAGCTTTCTTT.

CDR3 sequence reads: CASRQANTEAFF. The CDR3 nucleotides are TGTGCCAGCCGACAGGCGAACACTGAAGCTTTCTTT. V gene TRBV6-5 combines with J gene TRBJ1-1; D perhaps matches TRBD1 (6 bases). CDR1 is MNHEY, CDR2 SVGAGI, per germline. The CDR3 loop spans 12 amino acids. The ends were cut back, 8 bases at V and 1 base at J, with 8 bases in the middle.

J is TRBJ2-1 and V is TRBV5-1; D is ambiguous. CDR1 is SGHRS, CDR2 YFSETQ, per germline. CDR3 length equals 12 residues. V was shortened by 0 bases and J by 9 bases, with 7 bases between the two germline ends. CDR3 coding DNA: TGCGCCAGCAGCTTGGGGTACTCTGAGCAGTTCTTC. This encodes CASSLGYSEQFF.

The rearrangement joins TRBV4-1 to TRBJ1-4; the D gene is possibly TRBD1 (6 bases). The CDR3 runs 17 residues. Germline-derived CDR1 and CDR2 are MGHRA and YSYEKL. V gave up 4 bases and J gave up 7 bases, with 22 bases separating them. In DNA, the CDR3 is TGCGCCAGCAGCCCACGGAATCGGGACAATCGGGGTGAAAAACTGTTTTTT. This translates into CASSPRNRDNRGEKLFF.

J is TRBJ1-1 and V is TRBV7-9; D remains ambiguous. V shed 4 bases and J shed 4 bases, with 10 bases lying between them. The CDR3 has 13 amino acids. The germline V gene encodes CDR1 SEHNR and CDR2 FQNEAQ (reference sequence). The CDR3, as DNA: TGTGCCAGCAGCTCCCCAGGTCGCACTGAAGCTTTCTTT. Amino acids: CASSSPGRTEAFF.

The chain employs TRBV11-3 and TRBJ2-1; the match to TRBD2 covers 11 bases. The CDR3 runs to 14 residues. Per germline, CDR1 SGHNT and CDR2 YENEEA. The junction had 4 bases not matched to a gene; V was cut back by 5 bases and J by 7 bases. The CDR3 region has the DNA TGTGCCAGCAGCCTGGGGACTAGCGGTAATGAGCAGTTCTTC. Translating gives CASSLGTSGNEQFF.